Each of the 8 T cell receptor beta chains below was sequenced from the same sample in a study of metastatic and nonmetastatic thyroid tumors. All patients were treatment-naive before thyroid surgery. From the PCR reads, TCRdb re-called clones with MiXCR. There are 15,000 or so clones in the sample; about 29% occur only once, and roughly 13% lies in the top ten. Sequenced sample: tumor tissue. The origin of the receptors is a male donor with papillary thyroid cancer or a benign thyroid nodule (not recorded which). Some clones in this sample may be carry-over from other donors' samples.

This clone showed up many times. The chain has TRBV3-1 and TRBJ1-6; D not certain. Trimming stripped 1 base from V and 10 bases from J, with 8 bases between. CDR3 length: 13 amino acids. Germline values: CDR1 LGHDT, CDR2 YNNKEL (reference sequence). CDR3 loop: CASSQGAQSPLHF. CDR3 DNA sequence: TGTGCCAGCAGCCAAGGGGCCCAGTCACCCCTCCACTTT.

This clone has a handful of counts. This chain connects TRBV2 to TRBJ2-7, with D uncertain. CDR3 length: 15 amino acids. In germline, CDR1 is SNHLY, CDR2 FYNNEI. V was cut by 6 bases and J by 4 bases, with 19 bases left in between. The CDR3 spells CASRGRSNFDYEQYF. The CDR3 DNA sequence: TGTGCCAGCAGAGGCAGGTCGAATTTTGATTACGAGCAGTACTTC.

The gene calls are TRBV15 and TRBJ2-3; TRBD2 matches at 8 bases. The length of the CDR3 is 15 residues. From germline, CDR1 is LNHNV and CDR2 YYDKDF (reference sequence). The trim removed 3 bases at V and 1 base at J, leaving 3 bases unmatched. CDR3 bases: TGTGCCACCAGCAGTGGGCGGGAGGGCACAGATACGCAGTATTTT. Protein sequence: CATSSGREGTDTQYF.

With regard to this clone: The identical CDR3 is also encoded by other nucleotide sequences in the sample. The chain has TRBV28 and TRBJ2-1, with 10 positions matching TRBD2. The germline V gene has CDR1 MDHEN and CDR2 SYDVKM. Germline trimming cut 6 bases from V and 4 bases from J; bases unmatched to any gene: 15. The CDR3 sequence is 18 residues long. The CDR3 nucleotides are TGTGCCAGCAGCCGACAGAGCGGGAGGGCCAGACCTTACAATGAGCAGTTCTTC. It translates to CASSRQSGRARPYNEQFF.

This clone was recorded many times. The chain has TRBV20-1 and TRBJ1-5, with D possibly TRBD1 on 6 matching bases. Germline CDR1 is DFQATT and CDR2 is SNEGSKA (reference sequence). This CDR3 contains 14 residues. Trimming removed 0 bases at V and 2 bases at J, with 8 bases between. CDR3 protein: CSARDRGGNQPQHF. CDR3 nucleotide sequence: TGCAGTGCTAGAGATAGGGGGGGCAATCAGCCCCAGCATTTT.

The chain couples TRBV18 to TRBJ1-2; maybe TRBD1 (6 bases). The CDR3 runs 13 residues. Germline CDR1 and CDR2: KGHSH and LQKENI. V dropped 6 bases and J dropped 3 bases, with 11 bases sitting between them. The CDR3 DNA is TGTGCCAGCTCCCCGGACAGCTACTATGGCTACACCTTC. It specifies CASSPDSYYGYTF.

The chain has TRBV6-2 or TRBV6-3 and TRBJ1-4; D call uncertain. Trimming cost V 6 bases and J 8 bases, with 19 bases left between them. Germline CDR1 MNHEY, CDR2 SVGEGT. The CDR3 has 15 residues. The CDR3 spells CASRLGRLGGEKLFF. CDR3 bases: TGTGCCAGCAGACTCGGACGGCTAGGCGGGGAAAAACTGTTTTTT.

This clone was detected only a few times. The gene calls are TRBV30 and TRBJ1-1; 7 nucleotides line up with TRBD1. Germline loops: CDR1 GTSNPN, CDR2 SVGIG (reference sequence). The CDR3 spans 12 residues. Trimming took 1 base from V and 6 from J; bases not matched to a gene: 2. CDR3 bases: TGTGCCTGGAGTGCAGGGGGGGCTGAAGCTTTCTTT. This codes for CAWSAGGAEAFF.